This TCR beta chain was retrieved from a study of shared clonotypes between healthy human individuals. Germline V lookup: CDR1 SNHLY, CDR2 FYNNEI. The CDR3 has 16 residues. Trimming removed 6 bases from V and 5 bases from J; junction bases left unmatched: 9. Sequencing was performed with immunoSEQ multiplex PCR; in TCRdb, only in-frame clones are kept and a portion is missing. The sample includes 400,000 to 550,000 clones, 65% to 80% seen only once; the top ten take about 12%. Sequencing was carried out using PBMCs. This TCR derives from a woman aged 40 to 50 in good health. Some clones in this sample may be carry-over from other donors' samples. V usage is TRBV2 and J usage is TRBJ2-5; the match to TRBD2 covers 13 bases. Here the CDR3 DNA reads TGTGCCAGCAGCGGACTAGCGGGAGTGCTTGGGGAGACCCAGTACTTC. Its translation is CASSGLAGVLGETQYF.